This T cell receptor (beta chain) derives from a study of regulatory T cells in long-lasting Graves disease. Study summary: Newly diagnosed Graves' patients had under 3 months of antithyroid drugs.

At least ten counts were recorded for this clonotype. Specified time point: newly diagnosed GD, antithyroid drugs for less than 3 months. PBMC RNA was the source of the TCR library. Peripheral blood, at approximately 10 milliliters, went into EDTA tubes. Assembly of TCR beta libraries relied on iRepertoire HTBI primers together with Arm-PCR of CDR3 regions. TCRdb re-derived calls from the multiplex PCR reads in MiXCR, one entry per CDR3 protein. Among a few hundred thousand distinct CDR3 sequences, 13% were seen once, and the ten largest hold roughly a tenth. CDR1 is MDHEN, CDR2 SYDVKM, per germline. This CDR3 is 17 amino acids long. V lost 4 bases and J lost 7; bases outside the gene matches: 18. This sample was shared with a second study, whose subject was T cells in Graves' hyperthyroidism and ophthalmopathy.

The source was peripheral blood mononuclear cells (PBMCs), collected at new diagnosis, from a patient treated with antithyroid drugs. This chain links TRBV28 with TRBJ1-2; 7 nucleotides match TRBD1. This clonotype originated in a man aged 25-45 years with Graves disease. The CDR3 is CASSSGEGAGRKSGYTF. The CDR3 DNA is TGTGCCAGCAGTTCGGGGGAGGGGGCAGGTAGAAAGAGTGGCTACACCTTC.